The 19 T cell receptor beta chains reported below all come from one sample, sequenced in a study of Graves' ophthalmopathy and Graves' hyperthyroidism. For repertoire sequencing, the TCR beta CDR3 regions were amplified from RNA transcripts. The workflow started with a first-round RT-PCR run with HTBI primers and then moved on to a second-round multiplex PCR. A single record per CDR3 protein comes from TCRdb applying MiXCR to the multiplex PCR reads. Of approximately 480,000 distinct CDR3 sequences listed, about an eighth are singletons. The sequenced sample consisted of blood. Receptors originate from a woman aged 25 to 45 with Graves' ophthalmopathy.

This clonotype was counted many times. The V and J genes are TRBV6-1 and TRBJ1-1; D is uncertain. Trimming took 6 bases from V and 3 from J, leaving 11 bases between them. The V gene's germline CDR1 is MNHNS and CDR2 SASEGT. This CDR3 is 13 amino acids long. CDR3 in DNA: TGTGCCAGCAGCCGCGGACCCGACACTGAAGCTTTCTTT. Protein sequence: CASSRGPDTEAFF.

In this sample, this clonotype turned up many times. V gene TRBV28 combines with J gene TRBJ2-4; tentatively, D is TRBD2 (5 bases). Trimming cost V 6 bases and J 1 base, with 16 bases left between them. The CDR3 has 16 residues. Germline CDR1 and CDR2: MDHEN and SYDVKM. The CDR3 loop is CASSSGLLLAKNIQYF. Here the CDR3 DNA reads TGTGCCAGCAGCTCCGGACTCCTGCTTGCCAAAAACATTCAGTACTTC.

This clonotype was detected ten times or more. The genes are TRBV20-1 and TRBJ2-7; no clear D. The CDR3 sequence is 15 residues long. V lost 0 bases and J 4 bases, leaving 16 bases between the germline ends. The germline V gene encodes CDR1 DFQATT and CDR2 SNEGSKA (reference sequence). In nucleotides, the CDR3 is TGCAGTGCTAGAGATCAGCCGGGCCTCTGGTACGAGCAGTACTTC. Its protein is CSARDQPGLWYEQYF.

This clonotype was seen a handful of times. The chain joins TRBV6-5 to TRBJ2-2; 10 bases match TRBD1. Germline CDR1 and CDR2: MNHEY and SVGAGI. V lost 7 bases, J lost 10 bases, and 9 bases stayed unmatched. CDR3 length: 14 residues. The CDR3 protein is CASTRTGGIEELFF. The DNA for the CDR3 is TGTGCCAGCACTAGGACAGGGGGAATCGAGGAGCTGTTTTTT.

In this sample, this clonotype turned up many times. The chain couples TRBV12-3 or TRBV12-4 to TRBJ1-2; maybe TRBD1 (5 bases). V was clipped by 2 bases and J by 0 bases, with 16 bases between them. The CDR3 spans 17 residues. CDR3 sequence: CASSLRGEGPPNYGYTF. The CDR3 bases are TGTGCCAGCAGTTTACGAGGGGAAGGCCCCCCTAACTATGGCTACACCTTC.

This clonotype was observed many times. The J gene is TRBJ2-7, the V gene TRBV7-9; possible D gene TRBD2, 6 bases. This CDR3 contains 12 residues. Between the trimmed V and J ends, which lost 5 bases and 5 bases, there was a span of 10 bases. CDR1 is SEHNR, CDR2 FQNEAQ, per germline (reference sequence). In nucleotides, the CDR3 is TGTGCCAGCAGCATTGGGACTGACGAGCAGTACTTC. Its translation is CASSIGTDEQYF.

This clonotype was detected many times. This chain uses TRBV12-3 or TRBV12-4 with TRBJ2-5, with 10 bases aligning to TRBD1. The CDR3 consists of 14 residues. V was pared by 5 bases and J by 6 bases, with 6 bases of the junction left unmatched. The CDR3 spells CASSLRDRGQTQYF. The CDR3 coding sequence is TGTGCCAGCAGTCTCCGGGACAGGGGTCAGACCCAGTACTTC.

Points on this clonotype: A much larger clone lies a single base off, so this may be a read error. The J gene is TRBJ1-6, the V gene TRBV6-1; 7 bases are a match to TRBD1. The ends lost 7 bases at V and 5 bases at J; junction bases unmatched: 2. The germline gives CDR1 MNHNS, CDR2 SASEGT. The CDR3 has 13 amino acids. The CDR3 nucleotides are TGTGCCAGCACCGGGACAGATAATTCACCCCTCCACTTT. This gives the protein CASTGTDNSPLHF.

Ten or more counts support this clonotype. V is TRBV19 and J is TRBJ1-5, with D maybe TRBD1 (6 bases). CDR1 and CDR2 (germline): LNHDA, SQIVND (reference sequence). The CDR3 extends over 13 amino acids. With 7 bases removed from V and 4 bases from J, the gap between germline ends came to 11 bases. The CDR3 region is CASKRGGNQPQHF. The DNA for the CDR3 is TGTGCCAGTAAGAGAGGGGGGAATCAGCCCCAGCATTTT.

This clonotype was seen more than once but under ten times. This chain uses TRBV4-1 with TRBJ2-5; D is undetermined. Looked up from germline, CDR1 is MGHRA and CDR2 is YSYEKL. V was pared by 1 base and J by 4 bases, with 10 bases between. The CDR3 totals 14 residues. The DNA for the CDR3 is TGCGCCAGCAGCCAAGGTCGGACGGCAGAGACCCAGTACTTC. Protein sequence: CASSQGRTAETQYF.

This clonotype was recorded only once. The chain employs TRBV6-5 and TRBJ2-7; 9 positions agree with TRBD2. The V segment lost 0 bases and the J segment 5 bases; nucleotides outside the gene matches: 8. The CDR3 has 16 residues. Germline-derived CDR1 and CDR2 are MNHEY and SVGAGI. CDR3 sequence reads: CASSYSSAGGPDEQYF. The CDR3, as DNA: TGTGCCAGCAGTTACTCGTCCGCGGGAGGGCCTGACGAGCAGTACTTC.

This clonotype was detected ten times or more. The chain carries TRBV30 and TRBJ1-1; D unclear. The V and J ends lost 4 bases and 8 bases respectively, with 14 bases between them. CDR1 and CDR2 (germline): GTSNPN, SVGIG (reference sequence). The CDR3 loop spans 12 amino acids. CDR3 loop: CAWTSKVSEAFF. DNA for the CDR3: TGTGCCTGGACTAGTAAGGTTTCGGAAGCTTTCTTT.

This clonotype was counted at least ten times. The chain employs TRBV12-3 or TRBV12-4 and TRBJ1-5; D is perhaps TRBD1 (6 bases). CDR3 length: 14 residues. Trimming stripped 3 bases from V and 3 bases from J, with 9 bases between. The CDR3 DNA is TGTGCCAGCAGTTTGCAGGGGAACAATCAGCCCCAGCATTTT. This encodes CASSLQGNNQPQHF.

With respect to this clonotype: This likely comes from a read error, as the CDR3 has no conserved phenylalanine or tryptophan at its end. This rearrangement joins TRBV6-5 to TRBJ1-5; D is uncertain. The V gene lost 2 bases and the J gene lost 0 bases, with 8 bases spanning the gap. Per the germline V gene, CDR1 is MNHEY and CDR2 is SVGAGI. CDR3 size: 15 residues. The CDR3 spells CASSYQGYSNQPQHL. CDR3 nucleotide sequence: TGTGCCAGCAGTTACCAAGGGTATAGCAATCAGCCCCAGCATCTT.

CDR3 in DNA: TGTGCCAGCAGTCCAAGGAGGGGCTCTGGGGCCAACGTCCTGACTTTC. Translated, it gives CASSPRRGSGANVLTF. The gene calls are TRBV12-3 or TRBV12-4 and TRBJ2-6; weak D call: TRBD2 (6 bases). V lost 5 bases to trimming and J lost 0 bases, with 11 bases between them. The CDR3 spans 16 residues.

The chain is built from TRBV6-1 and TRBJ1-2; 9 positions agree with TRBD1. The CDR3 totals 15 residues. Germline CDR1 MNHNS, CDR2 SASEGT. J gave up 2 bases and V 6 bases, and 7 bases lay outside the gene matches. The CDR3 sequence is CASSPGQGFNYGYTF. The CDR3 DNA is TGTGCCAGCAGCCCGGGACAGGGTTTCAACTATGGCTACACCTTC.

This clonotype was detected ten times or more. CDR3 DNA: TGTGCCAGCAGTTTCAGGCCTCCGGACAGCGAGGTTTACGAGCAGTACTTC. Its translation is CASSFRPPDSEVYEQYF. The chain employs TRBV27 and TRBJ2-7; the D gene is possibly TRBD1 (6 bases). The V end was cut by 3 bases, the J end by 4 bases, with 22 bases between. Germline loops: CDR1 MNHEY, CDR2 SMNVEV (reference sequence). The CDR3 runs 17 residues.

In its sample, this clonotype was seen many times. The chain is built from TRBV7-2 and TRBJ1-1; 7 bases line up with TRBD1. V trimming: 5 bases; J trimming: 1 base; junction bases outside the gene matches: 7. The CDR3 consists of 15 residues. Germline V CDR1 and CDR2: SGHTA, FQGNSA. CDR3 sequence reads: CASSREQGRNTEAFF. CDR3 coding DNA: TGTGCCAGCAGCCGGGAACAGGGGAGGAACACTGAAGCTTTCTTT.

This clonotype was detected many times. This chain joins TRBV27 and TRBJ2-7; TRBD2 agrees at 8 bases. The CDR3 length is 15 residues. Germline V CDR1 and CDR2: MNHEY, SMNVEV (reference sequence). The V gene end was trimmed by 0 bases and the J gene end by 3 bases; junction bases not matched to a gene: 4. CDR3 in DNA: TGTGCCAGCAGTTTATCGAACGGGGGGGACTACGAGCAGTACTTC. Translating gives CASSLSNGGDYEQYF.